The clone carrying this TCR beta chain came up once. As yet, its antigen is unknown. Germline values: CDR1 LGHNA, CDR2 YSLEER. The CDR3 length is 15 residues. V lost 0 bases and J lost 4; bases outside the gene matches: 3. The data belong to a study of cytomegalovirus exposure and HLA in healthy donors. General study results and limits: Based on reports, TCR beta sequences accurately predicted HLA-A and HLA-B alleles for most subjects.

The PCR employed 60 Vbeta primers together with 13 Jbeta primers. The repertoire was sequenced with immunoSEQ multiplex PCR; TCRdb's copy has only in-frame clones and lacks some. The table includes 110,000 or so clones, 80% detected once. The sequence was obtained from a man aged 25 to 40 in good health and CMV-seropositive. This chain joins TRBV4-3 and TRBJ2-3; 8 bases are shared with TRBD2. The sequencing sample was made of PBMCs. The CDR3 reads CASSQESGSPDTQYF. The CDR3 nucleotides are TGCGCCAGCAGCCAAGAAAGCGGGAGTCCAGATACGCAGTATTTT.